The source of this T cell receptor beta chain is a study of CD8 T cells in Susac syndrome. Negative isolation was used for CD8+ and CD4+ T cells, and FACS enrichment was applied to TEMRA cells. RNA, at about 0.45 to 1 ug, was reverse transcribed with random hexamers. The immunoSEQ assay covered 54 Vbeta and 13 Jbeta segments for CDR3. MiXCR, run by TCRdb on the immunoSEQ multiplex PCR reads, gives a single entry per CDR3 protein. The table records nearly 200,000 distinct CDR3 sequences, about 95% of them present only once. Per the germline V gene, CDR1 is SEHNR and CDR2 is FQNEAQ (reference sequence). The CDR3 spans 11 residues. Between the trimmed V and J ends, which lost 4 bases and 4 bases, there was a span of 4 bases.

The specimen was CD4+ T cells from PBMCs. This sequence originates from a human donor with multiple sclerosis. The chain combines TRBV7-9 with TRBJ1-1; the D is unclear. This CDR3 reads CASSYSTEAFF. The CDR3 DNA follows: TGTGCCAGCAGCTACAGCACTGAAGCTTTCTTT.